The sequence of this TCR beta chain was determined in a study of blood T cell repertoires in COVID-19. About the research overall: COVID-19 samples collected from the United States, Italy and Spain covered acute and convalescent phases. The cDNA or gDNA used as material had been derived from T cells, B-cell-depleted T cells, or PBMCs.

Original methodology: Amplification of reference gene primers provided the estimated nucleated cell counts. Sequencing used immunoSEQ multiplex PCR; TCRdb keeps in-frame clones, though not all of them. V and J calls and clone size come straight from that table; D and trimming were deduced from the DNA. The sample shows about 310,000 clones, 75% to 90% of them seen only once. Germline V gives CDR1 MNHEY, CDR2 SMNVEV (reference sequence). The CDR3 is 15 residues long. V trimming: 5 bases; J trimming: 8 bases; junction bases outside the gene matches: 13. This TCR derives from a man between 18 and 35 years old with active or convalescent COVID-19. The V call is TRBV27, the J call TRBJ1-2; 8 bases agree with TRBD1. The sequenced material came from peripheral blood. The CDR3 protein is CASSTSGGQGGGYTF. In DNA, the CDR3 is TGTGCCAGCAGTACTTCCGGAGGACAGGGAGGCGGCTACACCTTC.